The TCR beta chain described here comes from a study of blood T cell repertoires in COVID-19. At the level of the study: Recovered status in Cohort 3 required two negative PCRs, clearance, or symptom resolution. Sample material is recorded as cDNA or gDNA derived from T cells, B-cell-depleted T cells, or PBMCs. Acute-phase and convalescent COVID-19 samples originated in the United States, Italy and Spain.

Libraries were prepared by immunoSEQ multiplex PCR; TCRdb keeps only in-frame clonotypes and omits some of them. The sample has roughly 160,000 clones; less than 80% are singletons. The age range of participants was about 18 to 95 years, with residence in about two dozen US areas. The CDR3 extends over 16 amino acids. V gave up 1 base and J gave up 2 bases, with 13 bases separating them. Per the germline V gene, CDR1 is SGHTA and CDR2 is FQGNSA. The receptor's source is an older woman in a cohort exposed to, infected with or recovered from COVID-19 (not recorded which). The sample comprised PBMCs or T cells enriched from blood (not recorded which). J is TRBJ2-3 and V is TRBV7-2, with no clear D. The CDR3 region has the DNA TGTGCCAGCAGCTTAGACCCCTATAGTTCCACAGATACGCAGTATTTT. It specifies CASSLDPYSSTDTQYF.